These T cell receptor beta chains were read from a single sample in a study of blood T cell repertoires in COVID-19. The data were produced by immunoSEQ multiplex PCR, yet TCRdb's version contains in-frame clones alone and is incomplete. The sample yields around 250,000 clones, approximately 80% seen once. The sample was PBMCs or T cells enriched from blood (not recorded which). The source is a man aged 35-49 years who had recovered from COVID-19. CDR3s include the opening cysteine and the closing phenylalanine or tryptophan. Each record gives: D gene, J gene, V gene, clone size, CDR3 protein, CDR3 DNA. D genes are given only for firm matches. Size values are once, few and many counts, or a class for expanded clones, and some rows have none.

d_gene: -
j_gene: TRBJ2-1
v_gene: TRBV15
abundance: -
CDR3aa: CATSRERLALSEDGEQFF
CDR3nt: TGTGCCACCAGCAGAGAAAGGCTAGCGTTGAGCGAAGACGGTGAGCAGTTCTTC

d_gene: TRBD1
j_gene: TRBJ1-3
v_gene: TRBV27
abundance: -
CDR3aa: CASTLGTAGNTIYF
CDR3nt: TGTGCCAGCACCCTAGGGACAGCTGGAAACACCATATATTTT

d_gene: -
j_gene: TRBJ2-1
v_gene: TRBV21-1
abundance: -
CDR3aa: CARGFAGGAIRYNEQFF
CDR3nt: -

d_gene: TRBD1
j_gene: TRBJ2-2
v_gene: TRBV5-1
abundance: once
CDR3aa: CASTGTGGNTGELFF
CDR3nt: TGCGCCAGCACCGGGACAGGAGGGAACACCGGGGAGCTGTTTTTT

d_gene: -
j_gene: TRBJ2-7
v_gene: TRBV13
abundance: -
CDR3aa: CASSFRGGEQYF
CDR3nt: TGTGCCAGCAGCTTTAGGGGCGGAGAGCAGTACTTC

d_gene: -
j_gene: TRBJ2-5
v_gene: TRBV18
abundance: -
CDR3aa: CASSPGGSVQETQYF
CDR3nt: TGTGCCAGCTCACCGGGCGGGTCCGTTCAAGAGACCCAGTACTTC

d_gene: -
j_gene: TRBJ2-7
v_gene: TRBV4-2
abundance: -
CDR3aa: CASSQEVRGPYEQYF
CDR3nt: TGTGCCAGCAGCCAAGAGGTTCGCGGCCCGTACGAGCAGTACTTC

d_gene: TRBD1
j_gene: TRBJ2-1
v_gene: TRBV7-2
abundance: -
CDR3aa: CASSVNRDSYNEQFF
CDR3nt: TGTGCCAGCAGCGTAAACCGGGACAGCTACAATGAGCAGTTCTTC

d_gene: -
j_gene: TRBJ1-1
v_gene: TRBV11-3
abundance: once
CDR3aa: CASSSQGNTEAFF
CDR3nt: TGTGCCAGCAGCTCACAGGGGAACACTGAAGCTTTCTTT

d_gene: TRBD2
j_gene: TRBJ2-7
v_gene: TRBV23-1
abundance: -
CDR3aa: CASSRGTSGRASYEQYF
CDR3nt: TGCGCCAGCAGCCGCGGGACTAGCGGGAGGGCTTCCTACGAGCAGTACTTC

d_gene: TRBD1
j_gene: TRBJ1-3
v_gene: TRBV9
abundance: -
CDR3aa: CASSVGQANSGNTIYF
CDR3nt: TGTGCCAGCAGCGTGGGACAGGCGAACTCTGGAAACACCATATATTTT

d_gene: -
j_gene: TRBJ2-3
v_gene: TRBV3-1/TRBV3-2
abundance: -
CDR3aa: CASSQDSADTQYF
CDR3nt: TGTGCCAGCAGCCAAGATTCGGCAGATACGCAGTATTTT

d_gene: -
j_gene: TRBJ2-1
v_gene: TRBV2
abundance: once
CDR3aa: CASRTDYNEQFF
CDR3nt: TGTGCCAGCAGGACAGACTACAATGAGCAGTTCTTC

d_gene: TRBD1
j_gene: TRBJ1-2
v_gene: TRBV2
abundance: once
CDR3aa: CASSERRDRGYTF
CDR3nt: TGTGCCAGCAGTGAAAGGAGGGACAGGGGCTACACCTTC

d_gene: TRBD1
j_gene: TRBJ2-3
v_gene: TRBV7-3
abundance: -
CDR3aa: CASSNRDSDTDTQYF
CDR3nt: TGTGCCAGCAGCAACCGGGACAGTGACACAGATACGCAGTATTTT

d_gene: -
j_gene: TRBJ1-2
v_gene: TRBV6-1
abundance: -
CDR3aa: CASSESLGASWSGYTF
CDR3nt: TGTGCCAGCAGTGAAAGCCTTGGGGCGAGTTGGAGTGGCTACACCTTC

d_gene: TRBD1
j_gene: TRBJ1-2
v_gene: TRBV5-1
abundance: -
CDR3aa: CASSLEETGNGYTF
CDR3nt: TGCGCCAGCAGCTTGGAGGAGACAGGGAATGGCTACACCTTC

d_gene: -
j_gene: TRBJ2-3
v_gene: TRBV2
abundance: -
CDR3aa: CANQRDTQYF
CDR3nt: TGTGCCAATCAACGGGATACGCAGTATTTT

d_gene: -
j_gene: TRBJ1-6
v_gene: TRBV19
abundance: -
CDR3aa: CASSIVPGNNSPLHF
CDR3nt: TGTGCCAGTAGTATTGTCCCGGGAAATAATTCACCCCTCCACTTT

d_gene: -
j_gene: TRBJ2-1
v_gene: TRBV3-1/TRBV3-2
abundance: -
CDR3aa: CASSQAGVKGNEQFF
CDR3nt: TGTGCCAGCAGCCAAGCGGGAGTGAAGGGGAATGAGCAGTTCTTC

d_gene: -
j_gene: TRBJ1-6
v_gene: TRBV6-4
abundance: -
CDR3aa: CASSDSSREGRYNSPLHF
CDR3nt: TGTGCCAGCAGTGACTCGTCACGGGAGGGGAGGTATAATTCACCCCTCCACTTT

d_gene: -
j_gene: TRBJ1-5
v_gene: TRBV19
abundance: -
CDR3aa: CASSIGHPPAQHF
CDR3nt: TGTGCCAGTAGTATAGGACACCCCCCGGCCCAGCATTTT

d_gene: TRBD2
j_gene: TRBJ2-3
v_gene: TRBV5-4
abundance: -
CDR3aa: CASRSSAGTREADTQYF
CDR3nt: TGTGCCAGCAGATCTAGCGCCGGGACTAGAGAGGCAGATACGCAGTATTTT

d_gene: -
j_gene: TRBJ1-5
v_gene: TRBV27
abundance: many
CDR3aa: CASSLRSSGGTNQPQHF
CDR3nt: TGTGCCAGCAGTTTAAGGTCTTCGGGTGGCACCAATCAGCCCCAGCATTTT

d_gene: TRBD2
j_gene: TRBJ2-5
v_gene: TRBV10-3
abundance: -
CDR3aa: CAISPSGSQETQYF
CDR3nt: TGTGCCATCAGTCCAAGCGGGAGCCAAGAGACCCAGTACTTC

d_gene: TRBD2
j_gene: TRBJ2-2
v_gene: TRBV10-3
abundance: -
CDR3aa: CAISGQGGTGELFF
CDR3nt: TGTGCCATCAGTGGCCAGGGAGGGACCGGGGAGCTGTTTTTT

d_gene: -
j_gene: TRBJ2-5
v_gene: TRBV5-4
abundance: -
CDR3aa: CASSREETQYF
CDR3nt: TGTGCCAGCAGCAGGGAGGAGACCCAGTACTTC

d_gene: -
j_gene: TRBJ2-7
v_gene: TRBV10-2
abundance: once
CDR3aa: CATQGGSVEQYF
CDR3nt: TGCGCCACTCAGGGGGGTTCGGTCGAGCAGTACTTC

d_gene: -
j_gene: TRBJ2-1
v_gene: TRBV18
abundance: once
CDR3aa: CASSPMAFTNEQFF
CDR3nt: TGTGCCAGCTCACCAATGGCTTTCACCAATGAGCAGTTCTTC

d_gene: -
j_gene: TRBJ1-1
v_gene: TRBV18
abundance: few
CDR3aa: CASFASRQNQYTEAFF
CDR3nt: TGTGCCAGCTTTGCTAGTCGACAGAATCAATACACTGAAGCTTTCTTT

d_gene: TRBD1
j_gene: TRBJ2-5
v_gene: TRBV29-1
abundance: -
CDR3aa: CSVTGGEVRETQYF
CDR3nt: TGCAGCGTTACAGGGGGCGAAGTTAGAGAGACCCAGTACTTC

d_gene: TRBD1
j_gene: TRBJ2-1
v_gene: TRBV9
abundance: -
CDR3aa: CASSVFSRGSYNEQFF
CDR3nt: TGTGCCAGCAGCGTATTCTCCAGGGGGTCCTACAATGAGCAGTTCTTC

d_gene: TRBD2
j_gene: TRBJ2-7
v_gene: TRBV4-1
abundance: -
CDR3aa: CASSRRASGNRDEQYF
CDR3nt: TGCGCCAGCAGCCGTCGGGCTAGCGGGAATAGGGACGAGCAGTACTTC

d_gene: TRBD2
j_gene: TRBJ2-3
v_gene: TRBV29-1
abundance: -
CDR3aa: CSVGLSGSGRDTQYF
CDR3nt: TGCAGCGTGGGCCTTAGCGGGAGCGGGAGGGATACGCAGTATTTT

d_gene: TRBD1
j_gene: TRBJ1-4
v_gene: TRBV5-1
abundance: many
CDR3aa: CASSLQGAGANEKLFF
CDR3nt: TGCGCCAGCAGCTTACAGGGGGCGGGAGCTAATGAAAAACTGTTTTTT

d_gene: TRBD1
j_gene: TRBJ2-7
v_gene: TRBV10-3
abundance: -
CDR3aa: CAISDRQGALNEQYF
CDR3nt: TGTGCCATCAGTGATCGACAGGGGGCTCTAAACGAGCAGTACTTC

d_gene: TRBD1
j_gene: TRBJ1-4
v_gene: TRBV5-1
abundance: -
CDR3aa: CASSSTGTGVEKLFF
CDR3nt: TGCGCCAGCAGTTCGACCGGGACAGGGGTTGAAAAACTGTTTTTT

d_gene: -
j_gene: TRBJ2-1
v_gene: TRBV11-2
abundance: -
CDR3aa: CASSLGSGGYNEQFF
CDR3nt: TGTGCCAGCAGCTTAGGATCAGGAGGCTACAATGAGCAGTTCTTC

d_gene: -
j_gene: TRBJ2-7
v_gene: TRBV9
abundance: -
CDR3aa: CASSVEGGRLSQQYF
CDR3nt: TGTGCCAGCAGCGTAGAGGGGGGGCGCCTTAGTCAGCAGTACTTC

d_gene: -
j_gene: TRBJ2-2
v_gene: TRBV6-2/TRBV6-3
abundance: -
CDR3aa: CASSYVSNTGELFF
CDR3nt: TGTGCCAGCAGTTACGTATCGAACACCGGGGAGCTGTTTTTT

d_gene: -
j_gene: TRBJ1-3
v_gene: TRBV10-3
abundance: -
CDR3aa: CAISAMAIRGIYF
CDR3nt: TGTGCCATCAGTGCAATGGCAATTCGGGGCATATATTTT

d_gene: TRBD2
j_gene: TRBJ2-4
v_gene: TRBV5-6
abundance: -
CDR3aa: CASSELAGAKNIQYF
CDR3nt: TGTGCCAGCAGCGAACTAGCGGGGGCCAAAAACATTCAGTACTTC

d_gene: TRBD1
j_gene: TRBJ1-6
v_gene: TRBV5-6
abundance: -
CDR3aa: CASSPQGADSPLHF
CDR3nt: TGTGCCAGCAGCCCACAGGGGGCGGATTCACCCCTCCACTTT

d_gene: TRBD2
j_gene: TRBJ2-7
v_gene: TRBV5-4
abundance: -
CDR3aa: CASSLGTSGYEQYF
CDR3nt: TGTGCCAGCAGCTTGGGGACTAGCGGCTACGAGCAGTACTTC

d_gene: TRBD2
j_gene: TRBJ2-4
v_gene: TRBV27
abundance: -
CDR3aa: CASRPLAGGNIQYF
CDR3nt: TGTGCCAGCAGACCTTTAGCGGGGGGAAACATTCAGTACTTC

d_gene: TRBD1
j_gene: TRBJ2-7
v_gene: TRBV28
abundance: -
CDR3aa: CASSSLGQGGEQYF
CDR3nt: TGTGCCAGCAGTTCCCTCGGACAGGGTGGAGAGCAGTACTTC

d_gene: TRBD1
j_gene: TRBJ1-3
v_gene: TRBV4-3
abundance: -
CDR3aa: CASSHQTGASGNTIYF
CDR3nt: TGCGCCAGCAGCCACCAAACAGGGGCCTCTGGAAACACCATATATTTT

d_gene: -
j_gene: TRBJ1-6
v_gene: TRBV3-1/TRBV3-2
abundance: -
CDR3aa: CASSQGGAASPLHF
CDR3nt: TGTGCCAGCAGCCAAGGCGGCGCGGCATCACCCCTCCACTTT

d_gene: -
j_gene: TRBJ2-6
v_gene: TRBV5-1
abundance: few
CDR3aa: CASSPWAGGWAGANVLTF
CDR3nt: TGCGCCAGCAGCCCCTGGGCAGGAGGTTGGGCTGGGGCCAACGTCCTGACTTTC

d_gene: TRBD1
j_gene: TRBJ2-7
v_gene: TRBV28
abundance: few
CDR3aa: CASSFGQGALYEQYF
CDR3nt: TGTGCCAGCAGTTTTGGGCAGGGGGCCCTCTACGAGCAGTACTTC

d_gene: TRBD1
j_gene: TRBJ2-3
v_gene: TRBV19
abundance: -
CDR3aa: CASSPRQGRATDTQYF
CDR3nt: TGTGCCAGTAGTCCTCGACAGGGGAGAGCCACAGATACGCAGTATTTT

d_gene: -
j_gene: TRBJ1-4
v_gene: TRBV7-6
abundance: -
CDR3aa: CASSLSPGVANEKLFF
CDR3nt: TGTGCCAGCAGCCTTAGCCCAGGGGTTGCTAATGAAAAACTGTTTTTT

d_gene: -
j_gene: TRBJ2-7
v_gene: TRBV12-3/TRBV12-4
abundance: -
CDR3aa: CASSLTAEQYF
CDR3nt: TGTGCCAGCAGTCTGACTGCGGAGCAGTACTTC

d_gene: -
j_gene: TRBJ1-2
v_gene: TRBV11-3
abundance: -
CDR3aa: CASSLSSDYGYTF
CDR3nt: TGTGCCAGCAGCTTGAGTTCGGACTATGGCTACACCTTC

d_gene: -
j_gene: TRBJ2-7
v_gene: TRBV5-6
abundance: few
CDR3aa: CASSSPQGIHYEQYF
CDR3nt: TGTGCCAGCAGCTCCCCACAGGGAATTCACTACGAGCAGTACTTC

d_gene: -
j_gene: TRBJ2-1
v_gene: TRBV20-1
abundance: -
CDR3aa: CSARLNEQFF
CDR3nt: TGCAGTGCTAGATTAAATGAGCAGTTCTTC

d_gene: -
j_gene: TRBJ1-2
v_gene: TRBV7-3
abundance: -
CDR3aa: CASSPDNNYGYTF
CDR3nt: TGTGCCAGCAGTCCGGACAATAACTATGGCTACACCTTC

d_gene: -
j_gene: TRBJ2-7
v_gene: TRBV5-1
abundance: -
CDR3aa: CASSPGQGHEQYF
CDR3nt: TGCGCCAGCAGCCCAGGGCAGGGCCACGAGCAGTACTTC

d_gene: -
j_gene: TRBJ1-5
v_gene: TRBV1
abundance: few
CDR3aa: CTSPGEGGNQPQHF
CDR3nt: TGCACCAGCCCCGGGGAGGGGGGCAATCAGCCCCAGCATTTT

d_gene: TRBD2
j_gene: TRBJ2-3
v_gene: TRBV15
abundance: once
CDR3aa: CATSRSGSGRADTQYF
CDR3nt: TGTGCCACCAGCAGATCCGGGAGCGGGAGGGCAGATACGCAGTATTTT